The 8 T cell receptor beta chains in this list originate from one sample, sequenced in a study of blood T cell repertoires in COVID-19. Assay: immunoSEQ multiplex PCR; the TCRdb copy retains only in-frame clones and omits some. The table has over 15,000 clones, approximately 80% seen once; the top ten hold approximately 16%. Sequencing input: peripheral blood. These receptors originate from a man between 65 and 79 years old with COVID-19, enrolled during active disease.

This clone was seen more than once but under ten times. In the same sample, other DNA sequences code for this CDR3. This chain uses TRBV19 with TRBJ2-7; 8 bases line up with TRBD1. The V gene end was trimmed by 5 bases and the J gene end by 3 bases; junction bases not matched to a gene: 3. Germline assignment: CDR1 LNHDA and CDR2 SQIVND (reference sequence). The CDR3 has 13 amino acids. DNA for the CDR3: TGTGCCAGTAGTGCGGGACAGGACTACGAGCAGTACTTC. Protein: CASSAGQDYEQYF.

The V call is TRBV15, the J call TRBJ2-3; the D gene is possibly TRBD2 (5 bases). This CDR3 has 18 residues. The V and J ends lost 3 bases and 0 bases respectively, with 19 bases between them. CDR1 is LNHNV, CDR2 YYDKDF, per germline (reference sequence). CDR3 DNA sequence: TGTGCCACCAGCAGCTTAGCGACTGCCTCCCCTAGCACAGATACGCAGTATTTT. Translated: CATSSLATASPSTDTQYF.

The rearrangement joins TRBV19 to TRBJ1-1, with TRBD1 matching over 11 bases. Germline V gene data show CDR1 as LNHDA and CDR2 as SQIVND (reference sequence). Losses at the gene ends were 5 bases for V and 5 bases for J; bases not matched to a gene: 7. This CDR3 comprises 15 residues. The chain's CDR3 is CASSARTGGGTEAFF. CDR3 bases: TGTGCCAGTAGTGCCCGGACAGGGGGCGGAACTGAAGCTTTCTTT.

The chain is built from TRBV6-1 and TRBJ2-1; D is ambiguous. The V end lost 1 base, the J end lost 7 bases, and 14 bases lay between the germline ends. Germline CDR1 reads MNHNS; CDR2 reads SASEGT. The CDR3 is 15 amino acids. The CDR3 sequence is CASSEGLLRRNEQFF. CDR3 sequence (DNA): TGTGCCAGCAGTGAAGGGCTGCTCCGCCGAAATGAGCAGTTCTTC.

The rearrangement uses TRBV3-1 (or the pseudogene TRBV3-2) and TRBJ1-4; TRBD1 agrees at 7 bases. This CDR3 has 15 amino acids. Germline-derived CDR1 and CDR2 are LGHDT and YNNKEL (reference sequence). V lost 3 bases, J lost 8 bases, and 9 bases stayed unmatched. The DNA of the CDR3 is TGTGCCAGCAGCCAGAACAGGGGTGGAGGAGAAAAACTGTTTTTT. Translating gives CASSQNRGGGEKLFF.

CDR3 protein: CASRRSNSNQPQHF. The CDR3 DNA reads as TGTGCCAGCAGGCGGTCTAATAGCAATCAGCCCCAGCATTTT. The chain joins TRBV28 to TRBJ1-5, with D unresolved. CDR1 and CDR2 from the germline V gene are MDHEN and SYDVKM. The length of the CDR3 is 14 residues. Trimming took 6 bases from V and 0 from J, leaving 9 bases between them.

V is TRBV5-1 and J is TRBJ1-3; no definite D call. CDR1 SGHRS and CDR2 YFSETQ come from the germline V gene. The CDR3 totals 14 residues. Trimming stripped 3 bases from V and 0 bases from J, with 7 bases between. CDR3 in amino acids: CASSSGSSGNTIYF. The CDR3 DNA sequence: TGCGCCAGCAGCTCTGGGAGCTCTGGAAACACCATATATTTT.

The J gene is TRBJ2-6, the V gene TRBV7-9; weak D call: TRBD1 (6 bases). This CDR3 contains 16 residues. Trimming took 4 bases from V and 2 from J, leaving 12 bases between them. From germline, CDR1 is SEHNR and CDR2 FQNEAQ (reference sequence). The CDR3 coding sequence is TGTGCCAGCAGCTGGAACAGGGCTACTGGGGCCAACGTCCTGACTTTC. This sequence encodes CASSWNRATGANVLTF.